The entry below gives a single T cell receptor beta chain sequence along with its context. Data came from immunoSEQ multiplex PCR; TCRdb stores just in-frame clones and leaves some out. Here the sample spans fewer than 85,000 clones, about 70% being singletons. V dropped 8 bases and J dropped 5; count of bases not matched to a gene: 6. This CDR3 is 13 amino acids long. Germline V lookup: CDR1 LGHDT, CDR2 YNNKEL (reference sequence). The source of the sample is a study of blood T cell repertoires in COVID-19. The V call is TRBV3-1 (or the pseudogene TRBV3-2), the J call TRBJ2-1; the match to TRBD1 covers 7 bases. This clonotype was obtained from a woman aged 80 or over with active or convalescent COVID-19. The sample was peripheral blood. The CDR3 DNA is TGTGCCAGCTGGACAACAGGGGACAATGAGCAGTTCTTC. Translation: CASWTTGDNEQFF.